The 7 T cell receptor beta chains reported below all come from one sample, sequenced in a study of response to subunit inactivated influenza vaccine. TCRdb re-derived calls from the RT-PCR reads in MiXCR, one entry per CDR3 protein. This table holds approximately 500,000 distinct CDR3 sequences, around 15% found once. Sample: PBMCs from blood, taken approximately 12 days after vaccination. The origin of the receptors is a man in his forties or fifties who received an inactivated influenza vaccine.

The chain joins TRBV25-1 to TRBJ1-2; D unclear. The CDR3 is 14 residues long. Germline CDR1 and CDR2: MGHDK and SYGVNS. Trimming pared 3 bases from V and 8 bases from J, leaving 16 bases between. CDR3: CASSDSRTGNGYTF. Written as DNA, the CDR3 is TGTGCCAGCAGTGACTCTAGGACCGGTAACGGCTACACCTTC.

The rearrangement links TRBV11-2 to TRBJ1-2; D is possibly TRBD1 (6 bases). The CDR3 has 14 amino acids. CDR1 is SGHAT and CDR2 is FQNNGV in the germline V gene. Trimming shortened V by 5 bases and J by 6 bases, and 16 bases separated the two germline ends. The CDR3 protein is CASSTGTQGNGYTF. The DNA of the CDR3 is TGTGCCAGCAGCACAGGGACCCAGGGGAATGGCTACACCTTC.

The chain recombines TRBV5-1 with TRBJ2-7; 7 bases match TRBD1. Germline V CDR1 and CDR2: SGHRS, YFSETQ. V trimming: 4 bases; J trimming: 4 bases; junction bases outside the gene matches: 14. The CDR3 sequence is 16 residues long. CDR3 DNA sequence: TGCGCCAGCAGCCTCACACCGGGACAGTCCTTTTACGAGCAGTACTTC. Its translation is CASSLTPGQSFYEQYF.

The chain combines TRBV6-2 or TRBV6-3 with TRBJ2-5; D remains unclear. Trimming took off 8 bases at V and 1 base at J, with 11 bases between the two ends. Germline V CDR1 and CDR2: MNHEY, SVGEGT. The CDR3 loop spans 13 amino acids. CDR3: CASGSPSQETQYF. The CDR3, as DNA: TGTGCCAGCGGTTCACCCTCCCAAGAGACCCAGTACTTC.

This sequence joins TRBV12-3 or TRBV12-4 and TRBJ2-1, with 7 bases that match TRBD2. V lost 1 base and J lost 5; bases outside the gene matches: 5. The CDR3 extends over 15 amino acids. The CDR3 reads CASSLGGGGDNEQFF. The CDR3 nucleotides read TGTGCCAGCAGTTTAGGGGGGGGTGGGGACAATGAGCAGTTCTTC.

This clonotype has just a few counts. The DNA for the CDR3 is TGTGCCAGCAGCACACCGGGGGTAGCGGGGGGCACAGATACGCAGTATTTT. This translates into CASSTPGVAGGTDTQYF. This chain links TRBV4-2 with TRBJ2-3, with 9 bases matching TRBD2. The V segment lost 5 bases and the J segment 1 base; nucleotides outside the gene matches: 10. CDR1 and CDR2 from the germline V gene are LGHNA and YNFKEQ. CDR3 length equals 17 residues.

Only a few counts were recorded for this clonotype. The gene calls are TRBV2 and TRBJ1-2; 7 nucleotides agree with TRBD1. V lost 4 bases, J lost 2 bases, and 4 bases stayed unmatched. This CDR3 has 14 amino acids. From germline, CDR1 is SNHLY and CDR2 FYNNEI. The CDR3 coding sequence is TGTGCCAGCAGTGTACAGGGGCAGAACTATGGCTACACCTTC. This sequence encodes CASSVQGQNYGYTF.